A selection of T cell receptor beta chains follows, all from one sample in a study of cytomegalovirus exposure and HLA in healthy donors. The protocol was immunoSEQ multiplex PCR, while the TCRdb copy is restricted to in-frame clones and leaves out a portion. The repertoire holds 150,000 to 200,000 clones, 95% to 96% seen once, with roughly 0.83% in the top ten. Sequencing input: PBMCs. The receptors were sampled from a woman aged 18-29 years in good health and CMV-seronegative. Each CDR3 is given with its conserved first and last residue. The D gene is left open where the match is weak. Size values are once, few and many counts, or a class for expanded clones, and some rows have none.

J	V	size	D	CDR3	DNA
TRBJ2-3	TRBV10-3	.	.	CAISEGGAMTDTQYF	TGTGCCATCAGTGAGGGGGGCGCGATGACAGATACGCAGTATTTT
TRBJ2-7	TRBV5-6	.	.	CASSLTSPPYEQYF	TGTGCCAGCAGCTTAACTTCCCCGCCCTACGAGCAGTACTTC
TRBJ1-1	TRBV6-1	.	.	CASSQTGTGSFF	TGTGCCAGCAGTCAAACAGGGACGGGGTCTTTCTTT
TRBJ2-1	TRBV19	.	.	CASLGWGGLSEQFF	TGTGCCAGTTTAGGGTGGGGGGGCTTATCGGAGCAGTTCTTC
TRBJ2-7	TRBV9	.	.	CASSVDSSAYEQYF	TGTGCCAGCAGCGTAGATTCGAGCGCCTACGAGCAGTACTTC
TRBJ2-1	TRBV9	.	.	CASSSERSSYNEQFF	TGTGCCAGCAGCTCAGAGCGGAGCTCCTACAATGAGCAGTTCTTC
TRBJ2-7	TRBV6-1	.	TRBD2	CASRTTAGNEQYF	TGTGCCAGCAGGACGACAGCGGGAAACGAGCAGTACTTC
TRBJ2-5	TRBV7-3	.	TRBD2	CASSLGTSGQETQYF	TGTGCCAGCAGCTTAGGGACTAGCGGACAAGAGACCCAGTACTTC
TRBJ2-7	TRBV9	.	TRBD1	CASSLATGGEQYF	TGTGCCAGCAGCCTTGCGACAGGGGGCGAGCAGTACTTC
TRBJ1-5	TRBV2	few	TRBD1	CASSERDRVTQPQHF	TGTGCCAGCAGTGAACGGGACAGGGTCACTCAGCCCCAGCATTTT
TRBJ2-5	TRBV7-8	.	TRBD2	CASSQGLAGGQETQYF	TGTGCCAGCAGCCAGGGACTAGCGGGGGGACAAGAGACCCAGTACTTC
TRBJ1-3	TRBV6-5	once	TRBD1	CASSYEGTGENTIYF	TGTGCCAGCAGTTACGAAGGGACAGGAGAGAACACCATATATTTT
TRBJ2-7	TRBV29-1	.	.	CSVEGAALEQYF	TGCAGCGTTGAAGGGGCTGCTTTAGAGCAGTACTTC
TRBJ1-5	TRBV11-2	few	.	CASSLSDSNQPQHF	TGTGCCAGCAGCTTATCAGATAGCAATCAGCCCCAGCATTTT
TRBJ1-2	TRBV11-3	.	.	CASSLHAGGLGGYTF	TGTGCCAGCAGTTTACACGCCGGGGGGCTTGGAGGCTACACCTTC
TRBJ2-7	TRBV5-1	.	.	CASRLTGQTYEQYF	TGCGCCAGCAGGTTAACAGGACAGACCTACGAGCAGTACTTC
TRBJ1-2	TRBV6-1	.	TRBD1	CASNPGDRIYGYTF	TGTGCCAGCAATCCTGGGGACAGGATCTATGGCTACACCTTC
TRBJ1-3	TRBV18	.	.	CASSPQGNGNTIYF	TGTGCCAGCTCACCACAGGGGAACGGAAACACCATATATTTT
TRBJ2-1	TRBV6-5	once	TRBD1	CASSPQGSGYNEQFF	TGTGCCAGCAGCCCACAGGGGTCAGGGTACAATGAGCAGTTCTTC
TRBJ2-1	TRBV19	.	.	CASSIDGSFNEQFF	TGTGCCAGTAGTATAGATGGCTCCTTCAATGAGCAGTTCTTC
TRBJ2-2	TRBV6-5	.	TRBD2	CASSYRGGPAGELFF	TGTGCCAGCAGTTACCGCGGGGGGCCCGCCGGGGAGCTGTTTTTT
TRBJ2-3	TRBV27	once	TRBD2	CASALGTTTDTQYF	TGTGCCAGCGCCCTAGGGACTACCACAGATACGCAGTATTTT
TRBJ2-3	TRBV9	.	TRBD2	CASSVRGDLSTDTQYF	TGTGCCAGCAGCGTTCGGGGGGACCTTAGCACAGATACGCAGTATTTT
TRBJ2-7	TRBV6-5	.	TRBD1	CASSRTGAYEQYF	TGTGCCAGCAGCAGAACAGGGGCCTACGAGCAGTACTTC
TRBJ1-1	TRBV4-1	.	.	CASSQGLDRTNTEAFF	TGCGCCAGCAGCCAAGGTCTAGACAGGACGAACACTGAAGCTTTCTTT
TRBJ1-2	TRBV6-5	.	.	CASSYSRAANYGYTF	TGTGCCAGCAGTTACTCGAGGGCAGCTAACTATGGCTACACCTTC
TRBJ2-1	TRBV7-2	.	TRBD2	CASSSLAGISYNEQFF	TGTGCCAGCAGCTCACTAGCGGGGATTTCCTACAATGAGCAGTTCTTC
TRBJ1-2	TRBV11-1	.	TRBD1	CASSLKGAGYGYTF	TGTGCCAGCAGCTTAAAGGGGGCCGGGTATGGCTACACCTTC
TRBJ2-5	TRBV11-2	once	TRBD2	CASSQTSPIQETQYF	TGTGCCAGCAGTCAGACTAGCCCCATCCAAGAGACCCAGTACTTC
TRBJ2-5	TRBV7-2	.	.	CASSLDSLAMETQYF	TGTGCCAGCAGCTTAGACAGCCTGGCGATGGAGACCCAGTACTTC
TRBJ1-2	TRBV4-2	.	TRBD1	CASSQDFWGEPGQGNYGYTF	TGTGCCAGCAGCCAAGATTTTTGGGGGGAACCGGGACAGGGTAACTATGGCTACACCTTC
TRBJ1-1	TRBV6-5	.	.	CASRYRGTEAFF	TGTGCCAGCAGATACCGCGGCACTGAAGCTTTCTTT
TRBJ1-3	TRBV10-3	.	.	CAISERSF	TGTGCCATCAGTGAGCGGAGTTTT
TRBJ2-5	TRBV7-9	.	TRBD2	CASSLAIGAGGETQYF	TGTGCCAGCAGCTTAGCGATCGGGGCGGGGGGAGAGACCCAGTACTTC
TRBJ1-3	TRBV15	.	TRBD1	CATSKGQAKSLSSGNTIYF	TGTGCCACCAGCAAAGGACAGGCCAAGTCCCTGAGCTCTGGAAACACCATATATTTT
TRBJ1-4	TRBV6-5	.	.	CASRVGSEKLFF	TGTGCCAGCAGGGTGGGCTCGGAAAAACTGTTTTTT
TRBJ2-3	TRBV5-1	.	.	CASSLGATTDTQYF	TGCGCCAGCAGCTTGGGGGCCACCACAGATACGCAGTATTTT
TRBJ2-7	TRBV6-5	once	.	CASGEAYEQYF	TGTGCCAGCGGAGAGGCGTACGAGCAGTACTTC
TRBJ1-2	TRBV7-9	.	TRBD1	CASSPTGGTPLGGYTF	TGTGCCAGCAGCCCGACAGGGGGCACCCCTTTAGGGGGCTACACCTTC
TRBJ1-1	TRBV6-5	.	.	CASSYSEARATEAFF	TGTGCCAGCAGTTACTCTGAGGCGCGGGCCACTGAAGCTTTCTTT
TRBJ2-3	TRBV7-7	once	TRBD2	CASSLGPLRGAVDTQYF	TGTGCTAGCAGCTTAGGCCCTCTGCGGGGGGCGGTAGATACGCAGTATTTT
TRBJ2-1	TRBV5-1	.	.	CASSLVSGRGEQFF	TGCGCCAGCAGCTTGGTCTCCGGCAGGGGTGAGCAGTTCTTC
TRBJ1-5	TRBV21-1	once	.	CASSKAKDRINQPQHF	TGTGCCAGCAGCAAAGCTAAGGACAGGATCAATCAGCCCCAGCATTTT